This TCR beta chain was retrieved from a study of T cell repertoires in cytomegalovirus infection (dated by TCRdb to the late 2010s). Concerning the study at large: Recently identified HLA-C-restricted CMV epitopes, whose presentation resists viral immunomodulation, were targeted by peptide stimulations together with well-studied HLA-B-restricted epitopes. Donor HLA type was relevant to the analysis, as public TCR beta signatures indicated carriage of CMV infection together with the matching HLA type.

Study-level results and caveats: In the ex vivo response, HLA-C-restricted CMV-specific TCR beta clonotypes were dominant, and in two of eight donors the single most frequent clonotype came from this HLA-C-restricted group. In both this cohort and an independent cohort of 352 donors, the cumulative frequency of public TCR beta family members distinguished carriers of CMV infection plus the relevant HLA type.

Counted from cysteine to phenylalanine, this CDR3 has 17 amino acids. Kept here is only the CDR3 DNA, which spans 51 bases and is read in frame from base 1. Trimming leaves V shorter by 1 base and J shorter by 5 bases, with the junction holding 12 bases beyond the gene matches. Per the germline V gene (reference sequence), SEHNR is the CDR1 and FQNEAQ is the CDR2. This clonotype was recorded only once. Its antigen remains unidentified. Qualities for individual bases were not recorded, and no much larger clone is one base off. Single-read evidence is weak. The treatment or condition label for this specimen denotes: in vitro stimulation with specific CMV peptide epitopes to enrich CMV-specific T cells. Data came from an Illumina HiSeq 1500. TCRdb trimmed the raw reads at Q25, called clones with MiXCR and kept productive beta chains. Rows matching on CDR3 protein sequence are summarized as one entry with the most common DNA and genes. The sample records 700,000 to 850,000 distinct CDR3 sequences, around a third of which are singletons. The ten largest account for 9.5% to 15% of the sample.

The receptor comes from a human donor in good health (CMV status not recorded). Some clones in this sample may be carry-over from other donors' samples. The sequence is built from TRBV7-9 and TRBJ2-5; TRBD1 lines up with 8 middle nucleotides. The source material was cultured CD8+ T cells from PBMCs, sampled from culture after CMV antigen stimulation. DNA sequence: TGTGCCAGCAGCTTAGAGAAACGACAGGGGATAAAGGAGACCCAGTACTTC. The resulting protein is CASSLEKRQGIKETQYF.